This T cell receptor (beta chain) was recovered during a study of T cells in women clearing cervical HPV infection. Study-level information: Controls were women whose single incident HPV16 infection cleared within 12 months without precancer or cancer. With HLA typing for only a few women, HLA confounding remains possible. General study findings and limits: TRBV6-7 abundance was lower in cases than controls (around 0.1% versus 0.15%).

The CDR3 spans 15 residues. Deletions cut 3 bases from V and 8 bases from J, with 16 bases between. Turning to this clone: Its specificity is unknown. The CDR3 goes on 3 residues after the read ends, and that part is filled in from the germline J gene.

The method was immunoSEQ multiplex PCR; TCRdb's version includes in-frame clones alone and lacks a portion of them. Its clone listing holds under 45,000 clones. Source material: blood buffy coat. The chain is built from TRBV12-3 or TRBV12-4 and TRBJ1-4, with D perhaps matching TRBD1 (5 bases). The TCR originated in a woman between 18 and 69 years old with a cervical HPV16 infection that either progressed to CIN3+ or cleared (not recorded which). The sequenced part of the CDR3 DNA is TGTGCCAGCAGTTTTGAGGGGAGGCTGACAGAAAAA. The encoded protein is CASSFEGRLTEK. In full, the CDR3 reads CASSFEGRLTEKLFF.